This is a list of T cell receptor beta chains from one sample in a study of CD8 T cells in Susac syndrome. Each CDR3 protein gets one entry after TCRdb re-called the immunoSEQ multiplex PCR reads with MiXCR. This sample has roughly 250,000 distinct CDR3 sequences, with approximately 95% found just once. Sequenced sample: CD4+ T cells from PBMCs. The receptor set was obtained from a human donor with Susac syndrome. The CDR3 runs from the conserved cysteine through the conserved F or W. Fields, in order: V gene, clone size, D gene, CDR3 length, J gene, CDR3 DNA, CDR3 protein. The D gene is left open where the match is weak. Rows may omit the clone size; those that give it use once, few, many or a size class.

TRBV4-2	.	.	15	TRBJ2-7	TGTGCCAGCAGCCAAGTTTTTCGGGGGTCGTACGAGCAGTACTTC	CASSQVFRGSYEQYF
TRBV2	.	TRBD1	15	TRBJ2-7	TGTGCCAGCAGAGCCGGGACAGGGGTGAGATACGAGCAGTACTTC	CASRAGTGVRYEQYF
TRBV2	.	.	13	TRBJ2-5	TGTGCCAGCAGTAGGGACGGCGAGGAGACCCAGTACTTC	CASSRDGEETQYF
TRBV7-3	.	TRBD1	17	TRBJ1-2	TGTGCCAGCAGCTTAGCACCGGGACAGGGAGAGGACTATGGCTACACCTTC	CASSLAPGQGEDYGYTF
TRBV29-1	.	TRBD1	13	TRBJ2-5	TGCAGCGTTGAAGCGACGACAGGGGAGACCCAGTACTTC	CSVEATTGETQYF
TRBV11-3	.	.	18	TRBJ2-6	TGTGCCAGCAGCTTTGTGTCAGGTCGAAACTCTGGGGCCAACGTCCTGACTTTC	CASSFVSGRNSGANVLTF
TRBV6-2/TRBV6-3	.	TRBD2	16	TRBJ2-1	TGTGCCAGCAGGCCGACTAGCCGGGGGGTCGACAATGAGCAGTTCTTC	CASRPTSRGVDNEQFF
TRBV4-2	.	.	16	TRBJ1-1	TGTGCCAGCAGCCAAGACCGACAGCTACTATACACTGAAGCTTTCTTT	CASSQDRQLLYTEAFF
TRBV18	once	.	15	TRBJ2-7	TGTGCCAGCTCACTACAACGTGTGTCTGACTACGAGCAGTACTTC	CASSLQRVSDYEQYF
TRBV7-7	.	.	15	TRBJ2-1	TGTGCTAGCAGCTTAGGTAGCGGACCGTACAATGAGCAGTTCTTC	CASSLGSGPYNEQFF
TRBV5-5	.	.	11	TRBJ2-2	TGTGCCAGCAGGATCACCGGGGAGCTGTTTTTT	CASRITGELFF
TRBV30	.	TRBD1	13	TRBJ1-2	TGTGCCTGGATCAGGGACAGAGACTATGGCTACACCTTC	CAWIRDRDYGYTF
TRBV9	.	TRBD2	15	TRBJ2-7	TGTGCCAGCAGCCTGGGACTAGCGGTAACCTACGAGCAGTACTTC	CASSLGLAVTYEQYF
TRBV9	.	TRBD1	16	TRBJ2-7	TGTGCCAGCAGCGTAGAAGGCCGGACAGGCCCCTACGAGCAGTACTTC	CASSVEGRTGPYEQYF
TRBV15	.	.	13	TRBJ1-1	TGTGCCACCAGCAGAGAGGCGTCACAGGGAGCTTTCTTT	CATSREASQGAFF
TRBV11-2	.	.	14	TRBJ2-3	TGTGCCAGCAGCTCAGACATCACCTGGGATACGCAGTATTTT	CASSSDITWDTQYF
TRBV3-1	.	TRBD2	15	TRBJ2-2	TGTGCCAGCAGCCAAGGGACTAGTTCCACCGGGGAGCTGTTTTTT	CASSQGTSSTGELFF
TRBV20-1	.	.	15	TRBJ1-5	TGCAGTGCTAGTGAACCGGGATATAGCAATCAGCCCCAGCATTTT	CSASEPGYSNQPQHF
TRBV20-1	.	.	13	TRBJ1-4	TGCAGTGCTAGAGTAGGGGTTAATGAAAAACTGTTTTTT	CSARVGVNEKLFF
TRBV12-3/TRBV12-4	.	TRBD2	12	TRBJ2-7	TGTGCCAGCAGCTCGCTGGGACTAGCGGGATTCTTC	CASSSLGLAGFF
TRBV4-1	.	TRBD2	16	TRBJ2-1	TGCGCCAGCAGCCGGCGGTTAGCGGGAGGGAATCGAGAGCAGTTCTTC	CASSRRLAGGNREQFF
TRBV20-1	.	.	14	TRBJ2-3	TGCAGTGCTAGAGACACAGGGTATGGAGATACGCAGTATTTT	CSARDTGYGDTQYF
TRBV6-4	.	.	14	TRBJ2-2	TGTGCCAGCAGTAGGTCACCTAACACCGGGGAGCTGTTTTTT	CASSRSPNTGELFF
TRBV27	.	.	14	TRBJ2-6	TGTGCCAGCAGTCCTCTTAGGGGGGCCAACGTCCTGACTTTC	CASSPLRGANVLTF
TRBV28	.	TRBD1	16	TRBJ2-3	TGTGCCAGCAGTCTAGTCGGGACAGGGGTCACAGATACGCAGTATTTT	CASSLVGTGVTDTQYF
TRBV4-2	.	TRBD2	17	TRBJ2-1	TGTGCCAGCAGCCAAAAAGCCGGCACTAGCGGTTACAATGAGCAGTTCTTC	CASSQKAGTSGYNEQFF
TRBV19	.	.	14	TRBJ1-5	TGTGCCACCACCAGGGTGGAAGGCAATCAGCCCCAGCATTTT	CATTRVEGNQPQHF
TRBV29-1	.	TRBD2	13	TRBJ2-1	TGCAGCGTCGGACTAGCGGGACCCAATGAGCAGTTCTTC	CSVGLAGPNEQFF
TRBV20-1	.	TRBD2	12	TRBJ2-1	TGCAGTGTTCTGACTAGCGGGGATGAGCAGTTCTTC	CSVLTSGDEQFF
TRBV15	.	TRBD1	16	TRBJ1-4	TGTGCCACCAGCCGTGGACAGGCAGCCTGGGATGAAAAACTGTTTTTT	CATSRGQAAWDEKLFF
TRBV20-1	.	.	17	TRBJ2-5	TGCAGTGCCTTGGGGGGCCCGACGGCTGCCCTGGGGGAGACCCAGTACTTC	CSALGGPTAALGETQYF
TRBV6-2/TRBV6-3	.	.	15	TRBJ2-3	TGTGCCAGCAGCTCGACAAACACAGGGTTCAACGCGCAGTATTTT	CASSSTNTGFNAQYF
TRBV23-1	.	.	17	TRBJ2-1	TGCGCCAGCAGTCACCTCAGGGGCGGGAGCTCCTACAATGAGCAGTTCTTC	CASSHLRGGSSYNEQFF
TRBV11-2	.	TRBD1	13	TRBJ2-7	TGTGCCAGCAGCTTATCTGGGACAGGAGAGCAGTACTTC	CASSLSGTGEQYF
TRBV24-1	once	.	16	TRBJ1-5	TGTGCCACCCAAGGCCCGGGGGCGAGAGGCAATCAGCCCCAGCATTTT	CATQGPGARGNQPQHF
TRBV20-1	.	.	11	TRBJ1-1	TGCAGTGCTAGGGCACATACTGAAGCTTTCTTT	CSARAHTEAFF
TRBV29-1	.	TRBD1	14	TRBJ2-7	TGCAGCGTTCGAACGGGACAGGGCCGGTACGAGCAGTACTTC	CSVRTGQGRYEQYF
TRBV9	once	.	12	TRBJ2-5	TGTGCCAGCAGCACCCAGGGAGAGACCCAGTACTTC	CASSTQGETQYF
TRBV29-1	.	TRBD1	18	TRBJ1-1	TGCAGCGTCCCGATGGGGCGACAGGGCACACTTTGGTCCACTGAAGCTTTCTTT	CSVPMGRQGTLWSTEAFF
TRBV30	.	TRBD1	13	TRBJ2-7	TGTGCCTGGAGCCGGGACAGGCCCTACGAGCAGTACTTC	CAWSRDRPYEQYF
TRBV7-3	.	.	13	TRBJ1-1	TGTGCCAGCAGCCTGAAGACCGAAGGGCAAGCTTTCTTT	CASSLKTEGQAFF
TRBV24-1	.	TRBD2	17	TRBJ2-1	TGTGCCACCAGTGACAGCCGGGGACTAGCGGGCTACAATGAGCAGTTCTTC	CATSDSRGLAGYNEQFF
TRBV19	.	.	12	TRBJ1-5	TGTGCCAGTAGTCGGGAGGGACAGCCCCAGCATTTT	CASSREGQPQHF
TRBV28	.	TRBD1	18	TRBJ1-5	TGTGCCAGCAGTTTAGGGGCTAGGACAGGGGGTAGAAATCAGCCCCAGCATTTT	CASSLGARTGGRNQPQHF
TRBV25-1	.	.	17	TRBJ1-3	TGTGCCAGCAGTGAATTTCTTTCAAGAAAATCTGGAAACACCATATATTTT	CASSEFLSRKSGNTIYF
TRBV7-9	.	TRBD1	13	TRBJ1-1	TGTGCCAGCACCCAGACAGGGTTGGCTGAAGCTTTCTTT	CASTQTGLAEAFF
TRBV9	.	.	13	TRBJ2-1	TGTGCCAGCAGCGTAGGGGAGAGCAATGAGCAGTTCTTC	CASSVGESNEQFF
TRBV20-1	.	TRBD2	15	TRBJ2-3	TGCAGTGCTAGTGGGAGTAGCGGGAGCACAGATACGCAGTATTTT	CSASGSSGSTDTQYF
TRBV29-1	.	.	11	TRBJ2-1	TGCAGCGTTGAACCCCAGTATGAGCAGTTCTTC	CSVEPQYEQFF
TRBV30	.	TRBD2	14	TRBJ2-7	TGTGCCTGGAGTGTACGACTAGCGAATCGCGAGCAGTACTTC	CAWSVRLANREQYF
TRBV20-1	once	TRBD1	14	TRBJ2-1	TGCAGTACATTAGGGGGACAGGGTTTTGGTGAGCAGTTCTTC	CSTLGGQGFGEQFF
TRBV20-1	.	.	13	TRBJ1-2	TGCAGTGCTAAATGGGCAGGCCGCGATGGCTACACCTTC	CSAKWAGRDGYTF
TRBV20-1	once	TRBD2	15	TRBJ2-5	TGCAGTGCTAAGACCCCAGCGGGAGCGTGGGAGACCCAGTACTTC	CSAKTPAGAWETQYF
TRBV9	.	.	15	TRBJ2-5	TGTGCCAGCAGCCCCGGGTCTGGGGTCCGGGAGACCCAGTACTTC	CASSPGSGVRETQYF
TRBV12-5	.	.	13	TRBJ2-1	TGTGCTAGTGGTTTGACGGAGGAGGGTGAGCAGTTCTTC	CASGLTEEGEQFF